Shown below are 25 T cell receptor beta chains from a single sample sequenced in a study of cytomegalovirus exposure and HLA in healthy donors. Repertoires were generated with immunoSEQ multiplex PCR, while TCRdb's copy carries only in-frame clones and drops some. Of about 300,000 clones listed, around nine tenths are singletons. The sequencing input was PBMCs. All receptors derive from a woman in her late teens or twenties in good health and CMV-seronegative.

DNA of the CDR3: TGTGCCAGCAACCTTATCGGCGACAGGGATAATTCACCCCTCCACTTT. It codes for CASNLIGDRDNSPLHF. The rearrangement uses TRBV28 and TRBJ1-6; 7 positions agree with TRBD1. This CDR3 contains 16 residues. Losses at the gene ends were 7 bases for V and 5 bases for J; bases not matched to a gene: 11. CDR1 is MDHEN and CDR2 is SYDVKM in the germline V gene.

The V call is TRBV5-1, the J call TRBJ2-7, with 10 bases that match TRBD1. The germline gives CDR1 SGHRS, CDR2 YFSETQ. The J segment lost 5 bases and the V segment lost 2 bases, leaving 13 bases of the junction unmatched. There are 17 residues in the CDR3. CDR3 amino acids: CASSFSFLGQGYHEQYF. In DNA form, the CDR3 reads TGCGCCAGCAGCTTCAGTTTTCTGGGACAGGGGTACCACGAGCAGTACTTC.

The J gene is TRBJ1-1, the V gene TRBV6-1, with TRBD1 matching 8 bases. CDR1 is MNHNS, CDR2 SASEGT, per germline. This CDR3 contains 15 residues. The V and J ends lost 4 bases and 7 bases, in that order; junction bases with no gene match: 11. CDR3 nucleotides: TGTGCCAGCAGTGCACAGGGGGGGGTTGACAGTGAAGCTTTCTTT. Its protein is CASSAQGGVDSEAFF.

The chain employs TRBV5-4 and TRBJ2-1; TRBD2 matches at 7 bases. Germline V lookup: CDR1 SGHNT, CDR2 YYREEE (reference sequence). The CDR3 runs 14 residues. V dropped 4 bases and J dropped 7; count of bases not matched to a gene: 8. The CDR3 reads CASSLPGGGNEQFF. The CDR3 DNA is TGTGCCAGCAGCCTCCCGGGGGGTGGTAATGAGCAGTTCTTC.

The chain links TRBV7-9 to TRBJ1-2, with D possibly matching TRBD1 (5 bases). V was pared by 2 bases and J by 4 bases, with 17 bases between. The CDR3 has 16 residues. Germline values: CDR1 SEHNR, CDR2 FQNEAQ (reference sequence). CDR3 nucleotides: TGTGCCAGCAGCTTATCGGACACGCCTTTTGGCTATGGCTACACCTTC. This sequence encodes CASSLSDTPFGYGYTF.

The chain couples TRBV18 to TRBJ2-3; 16 bases line up with TRBD2. Trimming removed 2 bases from V and 7 bases from J; junction bases left unmatched: 15. CDR1 is KGHSH, CDR2 LQKENI, per germline. This CDR3 has 20 amino acids. The CDR3 sequence: CASSPDQMGTSGRATNTQYF. The CDR3 DNA reads as TGTGCCAGCTCACCAGACCAAATGGGGACTAGCGGGAGGGCCACGAATACGCAGTATTTT.

V and J are TRBV6-1 and TRBJ1-2, with D possibly matching TRBD1 (6 bases). Between the trimmed V and J ends, which lost 0 bases and 4 bases, there was a span of 9 bases. The CDR3 is 14 amino acids. The germline gives CDR1 MNHNS, CDR2 SASEGT. For the CDR3, the DNA is TGTGCCAGCAGTGAAGCGTCGACAGGCTATGGCTACACCTTC. Its protein is CASSEASTGYGYTF.

This chain joins TRBV19 and TRBJ2-4, with 10 bases aligning to TRBD1. CDR1 is LNHDA and CDR2 is SQIVND in the germline V gene (reference sequence). Trimming cost V 10 bases and J 9 bases; bases outside gene matches: 9. The CDR3 runs 13 residues. The chain's CDR3 is CATWDRGGGIQYF. Here the CDR3 DNA reads TGTGCCACCTGGGACAGGGGCGGCGGCATTCAGTACTTC.

This clone was seen a handful of times. The chain employs TRBV2 and TRBJ2-2; 10 bases are a match to TRBD2. Germline CDR1 SNHLY, CDR2 FYNNEI. Trimming took 6 bases from V and 5 from J; bases not matched to a gene: 3. The CDR3 is made up of 14 amino acids. The CDR3 DNA reads as TGTGCCAGCAGGGCTAGCGGGAGAACCGGGGAGCTGTTTTTT. It codes for CASRASGRTGELFF.

The chain uses TRBV19 and TRBJ2-2, with D tentatively TRBD2 (7 bases). Germline V gene sequence: CDR1 LNHDA, CDR2 SQIVND (reference sequence). The CDR3 spans 16 residues. The V end lost 3 bases, the J end lost 6 bases, and 17 bases lay between the germline ends. The CDR3 region is CASSIYGGRIAGELFF. CDR3 in DNA: TGTGCCAGTAGTATCTACGGGGGGCGTATTGCCGGGGAGCTGTTTTTT.

V is TRBV28 and J is TRBJ2-1, with D possibly being TRBD2 (5 bases). CDR1 is MDHEN and CDR2 is SYDVKM in the germline V gene. Trimming left V 5 bases short and J 8 bases short, with 13 bases between. There are 13 residues in the CDR3. The CDR3 region is CASSTGLSDEQFF. The CDR3 nucleotides read TGTGCCAGCAGTACCGGGCTTAGCGATGAGCAGTTCTTC.

CDR3 loop: CASIDGHGKEQYF. For the CDR3, the DNA is TGTGCCAGCATTGATGGGCATGGAAAGGAGCAGTACTTC. The chain links TRBV6-5 to TRBJ2-7; D is unclear. With 7 bases removed from V and 7 bases from J, the gap between germline ends came to 17 bases. The germline CDR1 and CDR2 sequences are MNHEY and SVGAGI. The CDR3 covers 13 residues.

The J gene is TRBJ1-5, the V gene TRBV28; 8 bases match TRBD1. Trimming removed 6 bases from V and 5 bases from J; junction bases left unmatched: 6. The CDR3 has 14 amino acids. The V gene's germline CDR1 is MDHEN and CDR2 SYDVKM. The CDR3 DNA follows: TGTGCCAGCAGAACAGGGGGGGTACATCAGCCCCAGCATTTT. Translation: CASRTGGVHQPQHF.

The chain uses TRBV28 and TRBJ2-1; no firm D call. Germline-derived CDR1 and CDR2 are MDHEN and SYDVKM. The V end was cut by 8 bases, the J end by 2 bases, with 4 bases between. This CDR3 is 11 amino acids long. CDR3 residues: CASGTYNEQFF. The CDR3 region has the DNA TGTGCCAGCGGCACCTACAATGAGCAGTTCTTC.

This chain uses TRBV12-5 with TRBJ2-7, with D perhaps TRBD1 (5 bases). The CDR3 loop spans 12 amino acids. Germline CDR1 is LGHNT and CDR2 is FRNRAP. With 1 base removed from V and 9 bases from J, the gap between germline ends came to 10 bases. CDR3 sequence reads: CASGLDQGRQYF. In DNA form, the CDR3 reads TGTGCTAGTGGTTTGGATCAGGGTCGGCAGTACTTC.

The chain recombines TRBV12-5 with TRBJ1-1; D gene unclear. V was shortened by 3 bases and J by 0 bases, with 20 bases between the two germline ends. The germline V gene encodes CDR1 LGHNT and CDR2 FRNRAP. The CDR3 contains 18 residues. The CDR3 spells CASGFPDTLQIMNTEAFF. CDR3 nucleotides: TGTGCTAGTGGTTTCCCTGACACCTTACAGATCATGAACACTGAAGCTTTCTTT.

This chain connects TRBV28 to TRBJ2-5; TRBD2 matches at 14 bases. Germline assignment: CDR1 MDHEN and CDR2 SYDVKM. V trimming: 7 bases; J trimming: 4 bases; junction bases outside the gene matches: 8. The CDR3 runs 16 residues. CDR3 DNA sequence: TGTGCCAGCAAGGGACTAGCGGGAGTTTCGCGAGAGACCCAGTACTTC. As protein: CASKGLAGVSRETQYF.

The sample holds one count of this clone. V gene TRBV12-5 combines with J gene TRBJ2-5; D not resolved. V lost 5 bases and J lost 5, with 12 bases in between. The CDR3 loop spans 13 amino acids. The germline CDR1 and CDR2 sequences are LGHNT and FRNRAP. The CDR3 protein is CASGPVGRETQYF. The DNA for the CDR3 is TGTGCTAGTGGTCCCGTGGGCCGTGAGACCCAGTACTTC.

This chain joins TRBV9 and TRBJ2-7; 7 bases map to TRBD2. Looked up from germline, CDR1 is SGDLS and CDR2 is YYNGEE. Losses at the gene ends were 0 bases for V and 0 bases for J; bases not matched to a gene: 6. The CDR3 loop spans 16 amino acids. The chain's CDR3 is CASSVGAGLSSYEQYF. In nucleotides, the CDR3 is TGTGCCAGCAGCGTAGGAGCGGGGTTAAGCTCCTACGAGCAGTACTTC.

The rearrangement joins TRBV4-1 to TRBJ1-2; D is unresolved. This CDR3 has 12 residues. The V gene's germline CDR1 is MGHRA and CDR2 YSYEKL. V lost 1 base and J 10 bases, leaving 10 bases between the germline ends. The CDR3 reads CASSQGLGDYTF. CDR3 DNA: TGCGCCAGCAGCCAAGGTCTCGGAGACTACACCTTC.

The rearrangement uses TRBV5-5 and TRBJ2-7; the D gene is possibly TRBD1 (6 bases). CDR1 and CDR2 from the germline V gene are SGHKS and YYEKEE (reference sequence). This CDR3 contains 18 residues. Deletions cut 2 bases from V and 9 bases from J, with 30 bases between. The CDR3, as DNA: TGTGCCAGCAGCTTAACATACAGGGATAGGGTGACCCTGACGTGGCAGTACTTC. As protein: CASSLTYRDRVTLTWQYF.

The V call is TRBV5-6, the J call TRBJ2-7; maybe TRBD1 (5 bases). The CDR3 spans 14 residues. V was clipped by 1 base and J by 3 bases, with 11 bases between them. The germline V gene has CDR1 SGHDT and CDR2 YYEEEE. CDR3 sequence reads: CASSLTGTIYEQYF. CDR3 DNA sequence: TGTGCCAGCAGCTTGACAGGAACGATCTACGAGCAGTACTTC.

The CDR3, as DNA: TGTGCCAGCAGCGAGACTAGCGGGAGATCAGATACGCAGTATTTT. Translation gives CASSETSGRSDTQYF. The chain combines TRBV7-3 with TRBJ2-3; 12 bases are shared with TRBD2. The germline gives CDR1 SGHTA, CDR2 FQGTGA. Trimming removed 5 bases from V and 4 bases from J; junction bases left unmatched: 4. This CDR3 spans 15 amino acids.

The chain has TRBV14 and TRBJ2-7; D is unclear. Trimming pared 2 bases from V and 2 bases from J, leaving 16 bases between. This CDR3 comprises 16 residues. The V gene's germline CDR1 is SGHDN and CDR2 FVKESK. The CDR3 region is CASSQYPDGAAYEQYF. In DNA form, the CDR3 reads TGTGCCAGCAGCCAATACCCCGACGGAGCCGCCTACGAGCAGTACTTC.

This clone came up once. This chain uses TRBV28 with TRBJ2-2; D might be TRBD2 (5 bases). Trimming left V 8 bases short and J 4 bases short, with 8 bases between. The length of the CDR3 is 12 residues. Germline lookup yields CDR1 MDHEN and CDR2 SYDVKM. CDR3 sequence (DNA): TGTGCCAGCGGGAGAGCCACCGGGGAGCTGTTTTTT. Translation: CASGRATGELFF.